The 25 T cell receptor beta chains reported below all come from one sample, sequenced in a study of blood T cell repertoires in COVID-19. Sequencing used immunoSEQ multiplex PCR; TCRdb keeps in-frame clones, though not all of them. The sample has 200,000 to 300,000 clones, around 85% seen once. Sequencing was performed on peripheral blood. The source is a woman aged 60 to 75 with active or convalescent COVID-19.

The J gene is TRBJ2-5, the V gene TRBV10-1; D perhaps matches TRBD1 (5 bases). The CDR3 sequence is 13 residues long. Trimming left V 0 bases short and J 5 bases short, with 7 bases between. Germline lookup yields CDR1 WNHNN and CDR2 SYGVQD (reference sequence). The CDR3 loop is CASSESGLETQYF. DNA for the CDR3: TGCGCCAGCAGTGAGTCGGGGCTGGAGACCCAGTACTTC.

This clone was recorded once. The chain is built from TRBV10-3 and TRBJ1-2; the D gene is possibly TRBD1 (5 bases). V was trimmed by 0 bases and J by 0 bases, leaving 17 bases between them. Germline V CDR1 and CDR2: ENHRY, SYGVKD. CDR3 length: 18 residues. In DNA, the CDR3 is TGTGCCATCAGTGAGTCGAGGTCCTCGGGGGTGGCTAACTATGGCTACACCTTC. It codes for CAISESRSSGVANYGYTF.

The chain has TRBV18 and TRBJ1-2; 8 nucleotides agree with TRBD1. CDR3 length equals 14 residues. CDR1 KGHSH and CDR2 LQKENI come from the germline V gene. The V gene end was trimmed by 6 bases and the J gene end by 8 bases; junction bases not matched to a gene: 11. In DNA form, the CDR3 reads TGTGCCAGCTCGACGGACAGGGCGCTTGGAGGCTACACCTTC. This encodes CASSTDRALGGYTF.

The chain employs TRBV10-3 and TRBJ1-2; D gene ambiguous. V was shortened by 7 bases and J by 4 bases, with 16 bases between the two germline ends. CDR1 and CDR2 (germline): ENHRY, SYGVKD. This CDR3 is built from 14 residues. CDR3 DNA: TGTGCCATCACTAACAGTGGGGAGGCCTATGGCTACACCTTC. It specifies CAITNSGEAYGYTF.

The chain carries TRBV7-8 and TRBJ2-7, with D maybe TRBD2 (5 bases). The CDR3 length is 11 residues. CDR1 and CDR2 (germline): SGHVS, FQNEAQ. Trimming removed 5 bases from V and 7 bases from J, with 9 bases in between. CDR3 amino acids: CASSPSQEQYF. CDR3 DNA: TGTGCCAGCAGCCCTAGCCAAGAGCAGTACTTC.

V usage is TRBV4-1 and J usage is TRBJ1-3, with D unresolved. The CDR3 is 18 residues long. CDR1 is MGHRA, CDR2 YSYEKL, per germline. The ends were cut back, 1 base at V and 4 bases at J, with 20 bases in the middle. In DNA form, the CDR3 reads TGCGCCAGCAGCCAAGGATCGACACGGGGAATTGAGGGAAACACCATATATTTT. The encoded protein is CASSQGSTRGIEGNTIYF.

This clone came up many times. This rearrangement joins TRBV28 to TRBJ2-5; the D gene is possibly TRBD1 (6 bases). V lost 3 bases, J lost 0 bases, and 8 bases lay in between. The germline V gene encodes CDR1 MDHEN and CDR2 SYDVKM. This CDR3 comprises 14 residues. In nucleotides, the CDR3 is TGTGCCAGCAGTTTTGGGGACAACCAAGAGACCCAGTACTTC. This gives the protein CASSFGDNQETQYF.

This clone was counted a single time. The rearrangement links TRBV19 to TRBJ1-3; unclear D gene. This CDR3 has 14 amino acids. The germline CDR1 and CDR2 sequences are LNHDA and SQIVND (reference sequence). Trimming removed 7 bases from V and 0 bases from J, with 10 bases in between. The CDR3 DNA reads as TGTGCCAGTACCCGGGTCCACTCTGGAAACACCATATATTTT. As protein: CASTRVHSGNTIYF.

The V gene is TRBV3-1 (or the pseudogene TRBV3-2), the J gene TRBJ1-1; the match to TRBD1 covers 8 bases. The CDR3 is 16 residues long. CDR1 is LGHDT and CDR2 is YNNKEL in the germline V gene (reference sequence). V was pared by 0 bases and J by 6 bases, with 9 bases of the junction left unmatched. The chain's CDR3 is CASSQDQIQGDSEAFF. The DNA of the CDR3 is TGTGCCAGCAGCCAAGATCAGATACAGGGGGACTCTGAAGCTTTCTTT.

The V call is TRBV3-1 (or the pseudogene TRBV3-2), the J call TRBJ2-7, with 8 bases that match TRBD1. J gave up 2 bases and V 4 bases, and 4 bases lay outside the gene matches. The CDR3 is 14 amino acids. From germline, CDR1 is LGHDT and CDR2 YNNKEL (reference sequence). The CDR3 nucleotides read TGTGCCAGCAGCCCCCGGACAGGGACCTACGAGCAGTACTTC. Residues: CASSPRTGTYEQYF.

This rearrangement joins TRBV27 to TRBJ2-5; TRBD1 is a possible D gene (6 bases). The CDR3 runs 15 residues. Trimming took off 0 bases at V and 2 bases at J, with 10 bases between the two ends. Germline V lookup: CDR1 MNHEY, CDR2 SMNVEV (reference sequence). CDR3 sequence reads: CASSLSRQAQETQYF. CDR3 nucleotide sequence: TGTGCCAGCAGTTTATCGCGACAGGCACAAGAGACCCAGTACTTC.

The V gene is TRBV5-1, the J gene TRBJ2-7, with TRBD1 matching over 7 bases. This CDR3 has 16 amino acids. The V gene's germline CDR1 is SGHRS and CDR2 YFSETQ. After removal of 4 bases from V and 0 bases from J, the junction contained 10 bases not matched to a gene. Here the CDR3 reads CASSPGQKPSSYEQYV. CDR3 DNA: TGCGCCAGCAGCCCGGGACAGAAACCTAGCTCCTACGAGCAGTACGTC.

This clone was observed a few times. The chain combines TRBV11-3 with TRBJ2-5, with a tentative D call TRBD1 (5 bases). The CDR3 has 14 residues. CDR1 is SGHNT and CDR2 is YENEEA in the germline V gene. V gave up 6 bases and J gave up 1 base, with 12 bases separating them. CDR3 amino acids: CASRHRQSQETQYF. The CDR3, as DNA: TGTGCCAGCAGACACCGACAGAGCCAAGAGACCCAGTACTTC.

V gene TRBV14 combines with J gene TRBJ2-1; TRBD1 agrees at 11 bases. The CDR3 covers 17 residues. Losses at the gene ends were 0 bases for V and 7 bases for J; bases not matched to a gene: 8. The germline V gene encodes CDR1 SGHDN and CDR2 FVKESK. For the CDR3, the DNA is TGTGCCAGCAGCCAAGATGGAGGGACAGGGGGGAGGAATGAGCAGTTCTTC. As protein: CASSQDGGTGGRNEQFF.

This clone has a handful of counts. This sequence joins TRBV19 and TRBJ2-2, with 7 bases lining up with TRBD1. Germline V gene data show CDR1 as LNHDA and CDR2 as SQIVND (reference sequence). This CDR3 is 14 amino acids long. The V gene end was trimmed by 10 bases and the J gene end by 1 base; junction bases not matched to a gene: 6. As DNA, the CDR3 is TGTGCCACCCCAGGGGACAGGAACACCGGGGAGCTGTTTTTT. Its protein is CATPGDRNTGELFF.

The rearrangement links TRBV2 to TRBJ1-1; a possible D gene is TRBD1 (5 bases). Germline-derived CDR1 and CDR2 are SNHLY and FYNNEI. The CDR3 consists of 16 residues. Deletions cut 6 bases from V and 1 base from J, with 18 bases between. This CDR3 reads CASRKAAGTQNTEAFF. CDR3 coding DNA: TGTGCCAGCAGGAAGGCGGCGGGGACCCAGAACACTGAAGCTTTCTTT. Variable domain in full (rest from reference TRBV2 and TRBJ1-1): EPEVTQTPSHQVTQMGQEVILRCVPISNHLYFYWYRQILGQKVEFLVSFYNNEISEKSEIFDDQFSVERPDGSNFTLKIRSTKLEDSAMYFCASRKAAGTQNTEAFFGQGTRLTVV.

Concerning this clone itself: The sample holds other DNA sequences that translate to the same CDR3. The chain uses TRBV12-3 or TRBV12-4 and TRBJ2-1; D possibly corresponds to TRBD2 (6 bases). V shed 3 bases and J shed 4 bases, with 7 bases lying between them. This CDR3 is 13 amino acids long. The CDR3 DNA sequence: TGTGCCAGCAGTTTCGGGGGATACAATGAGCAGTTCTTC. It translates to CASSFGGYNEQFF.

The chain has TRBV4-2 and TRBJ2-2; 12 bases agree with TRBD2. V was clipped by 3 bases and J by 4 bases; unmatched bases: 6. Germline V gene sequence: CDR1 LGHNA, CDR2 YNFKEQ. The CDR3 length is 17 residues. The CDR3 DNA reads TGTGCCAGCAGCCAGGAACTAGCGGGGGGCCCCACCGGGGAGCTGTTTTTT. Protein product: CASSQELAGGPTGELFF.

The chain couples TRBV12-3 or TRBV12-4 to TRBJ1-1, with TRBD1 matching 7 bases. The CDR3 covers 13 residues. With 7 bases clipped from V and 4 bases from J, the junction kept 6 bases outside the gene matches. The CDR3 bases are TGTGCCAGCATGGAGGGGGCAGGCACTGAAGCTTTCTTT. This gives the protein CASMEGAGTEAFF.

The chain carries TRBV6-5 and TRBJ2-1; TRBD1 is a possible D gene (6 bases). The CDR3 is made up of 14 amino acids. V was clipped by 6 bases and J by 9 bases, with 18 bases between them. Germline CDR1 is MNHEY and CDR2 is SVGAGI. The chain's CDR3 is CASRPRTGSSEQFF. The DNA of the CDR3 is TGTGCCAGCAGACCCCGCACAGGGTCGAGTGAGCAGTTCTTC.

The genes are TRBV19 and TRBJ2-1, with TRBD2 identical over 12 bases. There are 14 residues in the CDR3. Trimming removed 5 bases from V and 8 bases from J; junction bases left unmatched: 4. In germline, CDR1 is LNHDA, CDR2 SQIVND (reference sequence). The CDR3: CASSWTSGEYEQFF. The CDR3, as DNA: TGTGCCAGTAGTTGGACTAGCGGGGAGTATGAGCAGTTCTTC.

The chain links TRBV6-5 to TRBJ1-2; 11 positions match TRBD1. The CDR3 length is 15 residues. CDR1 and CDR2 (germline): MNHEY, SVGAGI. Trimming removed 5 bases from V and 4 bases from J; junction bases left unmatched: 6. CDR3 DNA sequence: TGTGCCAGCAGTACTGGACAGGGGGCAGTCTATGGCTACACCTTC. This sequence encodes CASSTGQGAVYGYTF.

CDR3 amino acids: CASSSQYEQYF. The CDR3 nucleotides are TGTGCCAGCAGTAGTCAGTACGAGCAGTACTTC. The chain has TRBV6-5 and TRBJ2-7; D is ambiguous. CDR1 and CDR2 (germline): MNHEY, SVGAGI. With 5 bases removed from V and 4 bases from J, the gap between germline ends came to 6 bases. The CDR3 has 11 residues.

This sequence joins TRBV12-3 or TRBV12-4 and TRBJ2-1; TRBD2 matches 7 bases. V gave up 7 bases and J gave up 14 bases; unmatched junction bases: 14. The CDR3 is made up of 13 amino acids. The CDR3 reads CASNRNPVGGEFF. The CDR3, as DNA: TGTGCCAGCAACAGGAACCCCGTGGGGGGGGAGTTCTTC.

CDR3 in amino acids: CASSLGRAQPQHF. CDR3 coding DNA: TGTGCCAGCAGCTTAGGCAGGGCTCAGCCCCAGCATTTT. The chain uses TRBV7-9 and TRBJ1-5, with D possibly TRBD1 on 5 matching bases. CDR3 length: 13 residues. V was shortened by 1 base and J by 6 bases, with 7 bases between the two germline ends. Germline V gene lookup returns CDR1 SEHNR and CDR2 FQNEAQ (reference sequence).